Listed below are T cell receptor beta chains from one sample, sequenced in a study of shared clonotypes between healthy human individuals. The assay was immunoSEQ multiplex PCR, and TCRdb's table has in-frame clones only and misses some. The sample includes approximately 2,300,000 clones, 80% to 95% seen only once; the top ten take around 0.38%. Sample: naive CD4+ T cells from PBMCs. These receptors came from a young man in good health. Some clones in this sample may be carry-over from other donors' samples. CDR3s include the opening cysteine and the closing phenylalanine or tryptophan. A D gene is named only where the DNA matches it firmly.

V gene,D gene,J gene,CDR3 protein
TRBV5-1,TRBD1,TRBJ1-5,CASSITGGAGQPQHF
TRBV7-9,-,TRBJ1-3,CASSLAVGQGGGNTIYF
TRBV19,TRBD2,TRBJ2-7,CASSIRHSGNSYEQYF
TRBV2,-,TRBJ2-1,CASSGMGPTDEQFF
TRBV19,-,TRBJ1-5,CASSGRVLNQPQHF
TRBV5-1,TRBD1,TRBJ1-5,CASSLQGDQPQHF
TRBV4-2,-,TRBJ1-3,CASSRGPEGGNTIYF
TRBV18,-,TRBJ1-6,CASSPRTPNSPLHF
TRBV15,TRBD1,TRBJ2-7,CATSRGTGTDLREQYF
TRBV29-1,TRBD1,TRBJ1-2,CSAVPGQINYGYTF
TRBV2,TRBD1,TRBJ1-2,CASSERTGGTSYTF
TRBV10-3,TRBD1,TRBJ2-1,CAISEAGTDLYNEQFF
TRBV11-3,-,TRBJ2-1,CASSSRVSSYNEQFF
TRBV5-1,-,TRBJ2-7,CASSLAGGEYEQYF
TRBV5-1,TRBD2,TRBJ2-7,CASSLVVTSGSYEQYF
TRBV28,-,TRBJ2-7,CASSRVLYYEQYF